The 15 T cell receptor beta chains below come from one sample, sequenced in a study of blood T cell repertoires in COVID-19. Libraries were prepared by immunoSEQ multiplex PCR; TCRdb keeps only in-frame clonotypes and omits some of them. The repertoire holds 260,000 or so clones, with approximately 85% as singletons. Sequencing was carried out using peripheral blood. The receptors come from a woman between 70 and 85 years old with acute or convalescent COVID-19.

This clone has only a few counts. The chain employs TRBV18 and TRBJ1-3, with D possibly matching TRBD1 (6 bases). The V end lost 1 base, the J end lost 0 bases, and 10 bases lay between the germline ends. Per the germline V gene, CDR1 is KGHSH and CDR2 is LQKENI. The length of the CDR3 is 16 residues. CDR3 in DNA: TGTGCCAGCTCACCACAACAGGGCCCCTCTGGAAACACCATATATTTT. It codes for CASSPQQGPSGNTIYF.

The chain couples TRBV4-2 to TRBJ1-3, with no clear D. Germline lookup yields CDR1 LGHNA and CDR2 YNFKEQ. Between the trimmed V and J ends, which lost 0 bases and 0 bases, there was a span of 12 bases. The CDR3 consists of 17 residues. The CDR3 DNA sequence: TGTGCCAGCAGCCAAGAAGCCGCGGCAGCCTCTGGAAACACCATATATTTT. Translated: CASSQEAAAASGNTIYF.

The chain employs TRBV4-3 and TRBJ1-4, with D tentatively TRBD1 (6 bases). V was shortened by 3 bases and J by 6 bases, with 11 bases between the two germline ends. Germline-derived CDR1 and CDR2 are LGHNA and YSLEER. The CDR3 runs to 14 residues. CDR3 sequence: CASSHGRGYEKLFF. As DNA, the CDR3 is TGCGCCAGCAGCCATGGCAGGGGATATGAAAAACTGTTTTTT.

V gene TRBV9 combines with J gene TRBJ1-2; D uncertain. The CDR3 has 14 amino acids. V was clipped by 4 bases and J by 0 bases, with 10 bases between them. Per germline, CDR1 SGDLS and CDR2 YYNGEE. The CDR3 protein is CASSLSRANYGYTF. The DNA of the CDR3 is TGTGCCAGCAGCTTATCCCGAGCTAACTATGGCTACACCTTC.

This chain uses TRBV19 with TRBJ1-1, with TRBD1 as a possible D gene (5 bases). Between the trimmed V and J ends, which lost 4 bases and 4 bases, there was a span of 13 bases. Germline loops: CDR1 LNHDA, CDR2 SQIVND (reference sequence). The CDR3 contains 14 residues. The CDR3 spells CASSTAGRATEAFF. CDR3 nucleotide sequence: TGTGCCAGTAGTACGGCAGGGAGGGCCACTGAAGCTTTCTTT.

Here the CDR3 reads CASSPTGQQETQYF. Written as DNA, the CDR3 is TGCGCCAGCAGCCCAACGGGACAGCAAGAGACCCAGTACTTC. V and J are TRBV5-1 and TRBJ2-5; 7 nucleotides agree with TRBD1. Looked up from germline, CDR1 is SGHRS and CDR2 is YFSETQ. V dropped 4 bases and J dropped 2; count of bases not matched to a gene: 5. The CDR3 length is 14 residues.

The gene calls are TRBV5-6 and TRBJ1-2, with D unresolved. This CDR3 is 12 amino acids long. The germline V and J ends were trimmed by 6 bases and 0 bases, with 6 bases remaining between them. Per the germline V gene, CDR1 is SGHDT and CDR2 is YYEEEE. CDR3 protein: CASTGTNYGYTF. CDR3 coding DNA: TGTGCCAGCACCGGGACTAACTATGGCTACACCTTC.

The chain couples TRBV3-1 (or the pseudogene TRBV3-2) to TRBJ2-7, with 8 bases identical to TRBD1. The CDR3 is 14 amino acids. From germline, CDR1 is LGHDT and CDR2 YNNKEL (reference sequence). V lost 5 bases to trimming and J lost 3 bases; unmatched junction nucleotides: 6. The CDR3 coding sequence is TGTGCCAGCAGCAGACAGGGGATAAGCTACGAGCAGTACTTC. Protein product: CASSRQGISYEQYF.

The chain employs TRBV19 and TRBJ1-4; perhaps TRBD1 as D (5 bases). Deletions cut 3 bases from V and 3 bases from J, with 14 bases between. CDR3 length equals 16 residues. CDR1 LNHDA and CDR2 SQIVND come from the germline V gene (reference sequence). This chain's CDR3 is CASSIAGNRANEKLFF. The CDR3 nucleotides read TGTGCCAGTAGTATTGCAGGGAATCGGGCTAATGAAAAACTGTTTTTT.

CDR3 in amino acids: CASSLSRASNEKLFF. The CDR3 DNA reads TGTGCCAGCAGTTTATCCAGGGCCTCTAATGAAAAACTGTTTTTT. The V gene is TRBV6-2 or TRBV6-3, the J gene TRBJ1-4; weak D call: TRBD1 (5 bases). Germline values: CDR1 MNHEY, CDR2 SVGEGT. The V end was cut by 4 bases, the J end by 3 bases, with 12 bases between. This CDR3 comprises 15 residues.

The chain uses TRBV5-6 and TRBJ2-7; D possibly corresponds to TRBD2 (5 bases). Per the germline V gene, CDR1 is SGHDT and CDR2 is YYEEEE. V was clipped by 0 bases and J by 3 bases, with 13 bases between them. The CDR3 sequence is 15 residues long. CDR3 nucleotides: TGTGCCAGCAGCTTGGCGGTCCTCGCGGGCTACGAGCAGTACTTC. Translated, it gives CASSLAVLAGYEQYF.

V usage is TRBV20-1 and J usage is TRBJ2-3, with TRBD2 matching over 8 bases. The CDR3 loop spans 18 amino acids. The germline V gene encodes CDR1 DFQATT and CDR2 SNEGSKA (reference sequence). V trimming: 3 bases; J trimming: 1 base; junction bases outside the gene matches: 15. CDR3 sequence (DNA): TGCAGTGCTAGTAAAGCGAGCGGGGGAACTAGGGGCACAGATACGCAGTATTTT. Translated: CSASKASGGTRGTDTQYF.

The chain carries TRBV4-3 and TRBJ1-3; 11 bases align to TRBD1. Germline trimming cut 4 bases from V and 0 bases from J; bases unmatched to any gene: 14. CDR3 size: 20 residues. Germline V gene lookup returns CDR1 LGHNA and CDR2 YSLEER. CDR3 sequence (DNA): TGCGCCAGCAGCCTTGGGGTGGGGACAGGGGGGCAGAGCTCTGGAAACACCATATATTTT. It translates to CASSLGVGTGGQSSGNTIYF.

The CDR3 here is CASSGTGGAFGNTIYF. In nucleotides, the CDR3 is TGTGCCAGCAGCGGGACAGGGGGCGCGTTTGGAAACACCATATATTTT. The V call is TRBV2, the J call TRBJ1-3; TRBD1 matches 12 bases. CDR1 SNHLY and CDR2 FYNNEI come from the germline V gene. After removal of 6 bases from V and 3 bases from J, the junction contained 6 bases not matched to a gene. The CDR3 covers 16 residues. Full variable domain (rest looked up from reference TRBV2 and TRBJ1-3): EPEVTQTPSHQVTQMGQEVILRCVPISNHLYFYWYRQILGQKVEFLVSFYNNEISEKSEIFDDQFSVERPDGSNFTLKIRSTKLEDSAMYFCASSGTGGAFGNTIYFGEGSWLTVV.

This clone was recorded once. The CDR3, as DNA: TGTGCCAGCGGACAGCTCACCGGGGAGCTGTTTTTT. It codes for CASGQLTGELFF. This chain links TRBV28 with TRBJ2-2; perhaps TRBD1 as D (6 bases). Trimming shortened V by 8 bases and J by 4 bases, and 8 bases separated the two germline ends. Germline CDR1 and CDR2: MDHEN and SYDVKM. This CDR3 region has 12 residues.